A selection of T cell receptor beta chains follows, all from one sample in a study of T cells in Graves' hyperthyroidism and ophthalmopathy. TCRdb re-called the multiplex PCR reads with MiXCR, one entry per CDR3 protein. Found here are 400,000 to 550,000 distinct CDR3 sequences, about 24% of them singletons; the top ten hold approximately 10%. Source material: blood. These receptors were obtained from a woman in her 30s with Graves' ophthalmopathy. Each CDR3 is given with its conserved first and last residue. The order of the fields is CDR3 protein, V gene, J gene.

CASSQRLAVSYEQYF	TRBV3-1	TRBJ2-7
CASRTGQNQETEYF	TRBV6-1	TRBJ2-5
CASSPGGQQYF	TRBV10-2	TRBJ2-7
CASSMLGQETQYF	TRBV19	TRBJ2-5
CASRSTSGSFPEQYF	TRBV6-2/TRBV6-3	TRBJ2-7
CASSGGLRETQYF	TRBV2	TRBJ2-5
CASSSTETGWNTEAFF	TRBV7-9	TRBJ1-1
CASSFVRDVVYEQYF	TRBV12-3/TRBV12-4	TRBJ2-7
CASSLDRGYTEAFF	TRBV7-2	TRBJ1-1
CASSYLGARSNTEAFF	TRBV6-5	TRBJ1-1
CASSEAGPYGYTF	TRBV6-1	TRBJ1-2
CASSSPGGNTEAFF	TRBV12-3/TRBV12-4	TRBJ1-1
CASSEPGQPQHF	TRBV6-1	TRBJ1-5
CASSQDIQGAPQPQHF	TRBV4-3	TRBJ1-5
CASRSRGVSNQPQHF	TRBV28	TRBJ1-5
CSASTTSQETQYF	TRBV20-1	TRBJ2-5
CASSLMVAPVGSPLHF	TRBV11-2	TRBJ1-6
CSARTGWRETQYF	TRBV20-1	TRBJ2-5
CASSPDRGFNQPQHF	TRBV12-3/TRBV12-4	TRBJ1-5
CASSIGRGPGNQPQHF	TRBV19	TRBJ1-5
CASSSSGQGARGYTF	TRBV12-3/TRBV12-4	TRBJ1-2
CASSLGGTGETQYF	TRBV13	TRBJ2-5
CSARAGGDGAFF	TRBV20-1	TRBJ1-1
CASSLRGGAGSYEQYF	TRBV7-8	TRBJ2-7
CASSFTPPRGRGRETQYF	TRBV12-3/TRBV12-4	TRBJ2-5
CASSLGAGGRTGELFF	TRBV27	TRBJ2-2
CASSQDSSGTVNTEAFF	TRBV4-2	TRBJ1-1
CASIQETQYF	TRBV2	TRBJ2-5
CASSEGQKETQYF	TRBV2	TRBJ2-5
CASSNRNTYEQYF	TRBV28	TRBJ2-7
CASSLVGSGQGSRAFF	TRBV5-1	TRBJ1-1
CASSSNTGTGLVHF	TRBV7-3	TRBJ2-7
CASSLVGTLNTEAFF	TRBV7-2	TRBJ1-1
CASSDRYNYGYTF	TRBV5-4	TRBJ1-2
CASSSGQGYYGYTF	TRBV28	TRBJ1-2
CASSISHRGGYGYTF	TRBV6-2/TRBV6-3	TRBJ1-2
CASTPDRAYGYTF	TRBV19	TRBJ1-2
CASSTTGLAYEQYF	TRBV5-1	TRBJ2-7
CATSGAGKTQYF	TRBV24-1	TRBJ2-5
CASSAILIPRDSPYEQYF	TRBV6-1	TRBJ2-7
CASSRWDRENTEACF	TRBV6-1	TRBJ1-1
CASSPESGRNQPQHF	TRBV2	TRBJ1-5
CASSQESGRNYGYTF	TRBV4-2	TRBJ1-2
CASSFGPRNEQYF	TRBV11-2	TRBJ2-7
CASSGGDSYEQYF	TRBV6-1	TRBJ2-7
CASRNQETQYF	TRBV5-1	TRBJ2-5
CSAGGYSNQPQHF	TRBV20-1	TRBJ1-5
CASSPAGDSPYEQYF	TRBV7-2	TRBJ2-7
CASSLDGGREETQYF	TRBV5-1	TRBJ2-5
CASSERQGVTVGYTF	TRBV7-2	TRBJ1-2
CASSDRGPYNEQFF	TRBV2	TRBJ2-1
CSASEVDYGQPMNTEAFF	TRBV20-1	TRBJ1-1
CATSDGIQPQHF	TRBV24-1	TRBJ1-5
CATSRVAKQGYTF	TRBV15	TRBJ1-2
CASSATRTGNTEAFF	TRBV6-1	TRBJ1-1
CSAERGLVAFF	TRBV20-1	TRBJ1-1